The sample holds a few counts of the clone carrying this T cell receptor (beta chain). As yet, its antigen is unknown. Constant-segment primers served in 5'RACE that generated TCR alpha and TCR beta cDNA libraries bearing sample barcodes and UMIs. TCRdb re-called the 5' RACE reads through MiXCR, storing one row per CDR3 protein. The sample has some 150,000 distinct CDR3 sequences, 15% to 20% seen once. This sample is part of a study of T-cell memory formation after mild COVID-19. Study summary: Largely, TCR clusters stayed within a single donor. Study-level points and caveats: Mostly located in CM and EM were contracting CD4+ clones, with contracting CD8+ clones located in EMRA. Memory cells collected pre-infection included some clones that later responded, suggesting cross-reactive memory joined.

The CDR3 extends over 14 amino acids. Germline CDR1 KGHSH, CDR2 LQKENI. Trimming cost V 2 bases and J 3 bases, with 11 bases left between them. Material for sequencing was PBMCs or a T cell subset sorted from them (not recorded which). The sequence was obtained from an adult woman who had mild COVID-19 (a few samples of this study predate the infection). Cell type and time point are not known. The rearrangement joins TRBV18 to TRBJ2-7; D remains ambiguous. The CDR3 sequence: CASSPAGLGYEQYF. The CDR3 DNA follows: TGTGCCAGCTCACCAGCCGGTCTAGGCTACGAGCAGTACTTC.